These 18 T cell receptor beta chains came from one sample sequenced in a study of OX40 agonist ivuxolimab in advanced cancers. Clones were read by immunoSEQ multiplex PCR, and TCRdb kept only the in-frame ones, dropping some. The sample contains fewer than 140,000 clones, 75% to 95% of which appear only once. Sequenced material: CD4+ or CD8+ T cells sorted from blood, taken in a trial of the OX40 agonist ivuxolimab. Every receptor here comes from an adult with an advanced solid tumor such as melanoma, head and neck, liver or kidney cancer.

This chain links TRBV5-1 with TRBJ1-1; 8 bases are shared with TRBD1. CDR1 is SGHRS, CDR2 YFSETQ, per germline. The CDR3 has 14 amino acids. Trimming took 4 bases from V and 0 from J; bases not matched to a gene: 2. CDR3 nucleotide sequence: TGCGCCAGCAGCGGACAGGGAATGAACACTGAAGCTTTCTTT. Protein: CASSGQGMNTEAFF. The variable domain in full, with the rest retrieved from reference TRBV5-1 and TRBJ1-1, is KAGVTQTPRYLIKTRGQQVTLSCSPISGHRSVSWYQQTPGQGLQFLFEYFSETQRNKGNFPGRFSGRQFSNSRSEMNVSTLELGDSALYLCASSGQGMNTEAFFGQGTRLTVV.

The genes are TRBV19 and TRBJ1-5; 8 bases match TRBD1. CDR1 is LNHDA, CDR2 SQIVND, per germline (reference sequence). CDR3 length: 15 residues. V gave up 6 bases and J gave up 8 bases; unmatched junction bases: 12. The CDR3 sequence is CASSNLGQGKEPQHF. The CDR3 DNA reads TGTGCCAGTAGCAACCTCGGACAGGGCAAAGAGCCCCAGCATTTT.

Comments on this clone: The identical CDR3 is also encoded by other nucleotide sequences in the sample. The chain has TRBV13 and TRBJ2-1; TRBD2 matches 13 bases. With V trimmed by 5 bases and J by 8 bases, 3 bases remained unmatched. The CDR3 consists of 14 residues. Germline assignment: CDR1 PRHDT and CDR2 FYEKMQ (reference sequence). This CDR3 reads CASSRLAGGHEQFF. The CDR3 DNA sequence: TGTGCCAGCAGCCGACTAGCGGGGGGTCATGAGCAGTTCTTC.

This clone was counted a single time. The chain links TRBV4-2 to TRBJ1-2; 9 bases agree with TRBD1. Looked up from germline, CDR1 is LGHNA and CDR2 is YNFKEQ. V was pared by 0 bases and J by 4 bases, with 6 bases of the junction left unmatched. The CDR3 is 16 residues long. DNA for the CDR3: TGTGCCAGCAGCCAAGATCCTAGGACAGGGGCCTATGGCTACACCTTC. It is translated as CASSQDPRTGAYGYTF.

This sequence joins TRBV7-2 and TRBJ1-2; D not resolved. Per germline, CDR1 SGHTA and CDR2 FQGNSA. The V and J ends lost 1 base and 8 bases respectively, with 11 bases between them. The CDR3 is made up of 13 amino acids. CDR3 bases: TGTGCCAGCAGCTTAGGGGTGGGGAGGGGCTACACCTTC. Its translation: CASSLGVGRGYTF. The full variable domain, its missing parts supplied by reference TRBV7-2 and TRBJ1-2, is GAGVSQSPSNKVTEKGKDVELRCDPISGHTALYWYRQSLGQGLEFLIYFQGNSAPDKSGLPSDRFSAERTGGSVSTLTIQRTQQEDSAVYLCASSLGVGRGYTFGSGTRLTVV.

This rearrangement joins TRBV11-2 to TRBJ1-5; D may be TRBD1 (5 bases). The CDR3 extends over 15 amino acids. Germline V gives CDR1 SGHAT, CDR2 FQNNGV. V gave up 5 bases and J gave up 0 bases, with 11 bases separating them. For the CDR3, the DNA is TGTGCCAGCAGCCGTGGGGCAGCTAGCAATCAGCCCCAGCATTTT. This encodes CASSRGAASNQPQHF.

The chain uses TRBV19 and TRBJ2-1; D not certain. The CDR3 consists of 13 residues. CDR1 and CDR2 (germline): LNHDA, SQIVND (reference sequence). Trimming left V 3 bases short and J 3 bases short, with 6 bases between. This chain's CDR3 is CASSIAVYNEQFF. The CDR3 DNA reads TGTGCCAGTAGTATTGCCGTCTACAATGAGCAGTTCTTC. Combining the CDR3 with reference TRBV19 and TRBJ2-1 gives the whole variable domain DGGITQSPKYLFRKEGQNVTLSCEQNLNHDAMYWYRQDPGQGLRLIYYSQIVNDFQKGDIAEGYSVSREKKESFPLTVTSAQKNPTAFYLCASSIAVYNEQFFGPGTRLTVL.

V is TRBV30 and J is TRBJ1-1; the match to TRBD1 covers 9 bases. Germline V lookup: CDR1 GTSNPN, CDR2 SVGIG (reference sequence). The CDR3 covers 12 residues. V lost 5 bases, J lost 9 bases, and 7 bases stayed unmatched. DNA of the CDR3: TGTGCCTGGCACCGCGGACAGGGGAAAGCTTTCTTT. Its translation is CAWHRGQGKAFF.

V gene TRBV7-8 combines with J gene TRBJ2-1; weak D call: TRBD2 (5 bases). This CDR3 has 14 amino acids. Germline values: CDR1 SGHVS, CDR2 FQNEAQ. With 1 base removed from V and 6 bases from J, the gap between germline ends came to 10 bases. CDR3 bases: TGTGCCAGCAGCTTAGGGATAGGGAGCAATGAGCAGTTCTTC. It yields the protein CASSLGIGSNEQFF.

This clone appeared a single time. The chain combines TRBV6-1 with TRBJ1-1; the D is unclear. Deletions cut 6 bases from V and 0 bases from J, with 8 bases between. The CDR3 is made up of 13 amino acids. Germline CDR1 MNHNS, CDR2 SASEGT. The CDR3 DNA follows: TGTGCCAGCAGGCAGTGGGTGAACACTGAAGCTTTCTTT. The encoded protein is CASRQWVNTEAFF.

DNA of the CDR3: TGCGCCAGCGGCAGCGGCGGGGGCACAGATACGCAGTATTTT. Protein product: CASGSGGGTDTQYF. The rearrangement uses TRBV10-2 and TRBJ2-3; the D gene is possibly TRBD2 (6 bases). The V gene lost 8 bases and the J gene lost 1 base, with 13 bases spanning the gap. The CDR3 has 14 residues. Germline V gene lookup returns CDR1 WSHSY and CDR2 SAAADI.

This chain uses TRBV29-1 with TRBJ2-7; possible D gene TRBD1, 6 bases. Trimming removed 5 bases at V and 2 bases at J, with 13 bases between. This CDR3 is 13 amino acids long. CDR1 and CDR2 (germline): SQVTM, ANQGSEA. DNA for the CDR3: TGCAGCGTTCGGTCACAGGGCCCCTACGAGCAGTACTTC. This encodes CSVRSQGPYEQYF.

The chain recombines TRBV6-5 with TRBJ2-7, with a tentative D call TRBD2 (6 bases). In germline, CDR1 is MNHEY, CDR2 SVGAGI. The ends were cut back, 0 bases at V and 2 bases at J, with 8 bases in the middle. This CDR3 has 14 amino acids. CDR3 protein: CASSYSGGPYEQYF. The CDR3 DNA is TGTGCCAGCAGTTACTCGGGAGGTCCCTACGAGCAGTACTTC.

Within the sample, this clone is medium-sized. This chain joins TRBV6-6 and TRBJ1-5; 9 positions match TRBD1. The CDR3 totals 15 residues. V lost 6 bases to trimming and J lost 0 bases; unmatched junction nucleotides: 3. From germline, CDR1 is MNHNY and CDR2 SVGAGI (reference sequence). CDR3 region: CASSQDRGSNQPQHF. CDR3 coding DNA: TGTGCCAGCAGCCAGGACAGGGGTAGCAATCAGCCCCAGCATTTT.

This chain joins TRBV11-2 and TRBJ1-2; 10 nucleotides line up with TRBD1. V lost 4 bases, J lost 7 bases, and 9 bases stayed unmatched. The CDR3 is 15 amino acids. CDR1 and CDR2 (germline): SGHAT, FQNNGV. The CDR3 is CASSSTGQGRGGYTF. The CDR3 DNA is TGTGCCAGCAGCTCCACGGGACAGGGGCGAGGTGGCTACACCTTC.

The count of this clone is one. This chain links TRBV5-4 with TRBJ1-2; possibly TRBD1 for D (6 bases). CDR1 is SGHNT, CDR2 YYREEE, per germline (reference sequence). V was pared by 1 base and J by 4 bases, with 11 bases between. The CDR3 runs to 14 residues. The CDR3 nucleotides are TGTGCCAGCAGCTTGTCAGGGGCTGTCTATGGCTACACCTTC. Protein: CASSLSGAVYGYTF.

The V gene is TRBV6-6, the J gene TRBJ2-7; 8 bases are shared with TRBD1. This CDR3 is 13 amino acids long. V lost 5 bases and J lost 2; bases outside the gene matches: 2. Germline values: CDR1 MNHNY, CDR2 SVGAGI (reference sequence). The CDR3 DNA sequence: TGTGCCAGCAGTACAGGGGGAGCCTACGAGCAGTACTTC. This encodes CASSTGGAYEQYF.

The chain recombines TRBV9 with TRBJ2-6; no clear D. The V end lost 0 bases, the J end lost 0 bases, and 7 bases lay between the germline ends. Germline V gives CDR1 SGDLS, CDR2 YYNGEE. This CDR3 is 16 amino acids long. The CDR3 DNA reads as TGTGCCAGCAGCGTAGAAGGTTTCTCTGGGGCCAACGTCCTGACTTTC. This codes for CASSVEGFSGANVLTF.